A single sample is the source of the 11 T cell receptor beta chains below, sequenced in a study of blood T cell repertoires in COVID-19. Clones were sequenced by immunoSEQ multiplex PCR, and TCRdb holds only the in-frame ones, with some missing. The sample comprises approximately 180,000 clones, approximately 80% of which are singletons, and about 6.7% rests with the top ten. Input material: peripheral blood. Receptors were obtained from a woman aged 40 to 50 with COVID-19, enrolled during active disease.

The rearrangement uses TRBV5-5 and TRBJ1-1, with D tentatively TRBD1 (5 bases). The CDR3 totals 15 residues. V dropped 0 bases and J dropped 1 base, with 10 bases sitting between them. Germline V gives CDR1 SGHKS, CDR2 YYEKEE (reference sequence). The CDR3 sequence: CASSLGPGKNTEAFF. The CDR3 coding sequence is TGTGCCAGCAGCTTGGGGCCAGGGAAGAACACTGAAGCTTTCTTT.

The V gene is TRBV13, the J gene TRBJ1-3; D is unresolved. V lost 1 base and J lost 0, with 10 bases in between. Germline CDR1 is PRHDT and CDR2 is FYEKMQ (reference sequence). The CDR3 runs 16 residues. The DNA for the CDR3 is TGTGCCAGCAGCTTAGAGGCCGGGTTCTCTGGAAACACCATATATTTT. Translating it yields CASSLEAGFSGNTIYF.

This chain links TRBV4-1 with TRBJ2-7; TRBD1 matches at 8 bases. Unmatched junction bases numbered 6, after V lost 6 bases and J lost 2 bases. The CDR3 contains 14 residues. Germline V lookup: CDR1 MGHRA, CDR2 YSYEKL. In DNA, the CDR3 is TGCGCCAGCAGGTGGGACAGGCTGACCTACGAGCAGTACTTC. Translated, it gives CASRWDRLTYEQYF.

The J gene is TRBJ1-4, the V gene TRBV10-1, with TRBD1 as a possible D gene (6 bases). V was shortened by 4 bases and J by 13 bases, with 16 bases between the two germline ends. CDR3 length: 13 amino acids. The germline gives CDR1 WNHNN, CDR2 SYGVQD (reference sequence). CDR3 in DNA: TGCGCCAGCAGTGGGTCCAGGGGACGCGGACTGTTTTTT. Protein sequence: CASSGSRGRGLFF.

The CDR3 DNA follows: TGTGCTAGTGGTTTGGTACTGCGGAACTATGGCTACACCTTC. It codes for CASGLVLRNYGYTF. The gene calls are TRBV12-5 and TRBJ1-2; no definite D call. CDR3 length: 14 residues. Looked up from germline, CDR1 is LGHNT and CDR2 is FRNRAP. The V end lost 0 bases, the J end lost 2 bases, and 7 bases lay between the germline ends.

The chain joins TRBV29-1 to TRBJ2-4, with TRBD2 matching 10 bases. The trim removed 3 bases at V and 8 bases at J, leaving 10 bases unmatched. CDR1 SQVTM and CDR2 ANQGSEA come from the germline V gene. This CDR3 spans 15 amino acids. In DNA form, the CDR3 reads TGCAGCGTTGAGGTAGCGGGAGGCAGTAGAGACATTCAGTACTTC. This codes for CSVEVAGGSRDIQYF. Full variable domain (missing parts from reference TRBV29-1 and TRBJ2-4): SAVISQKPSRDICQRGTSLTIQCQVDSQVTMMFWYRQQPGQSLTLIATANQGSEATYESGFVIDKFPISRPNLTFSTLTVSNMSPEDSSIYLCSVEVAGGSRDIQYFGAGTRLSVL.

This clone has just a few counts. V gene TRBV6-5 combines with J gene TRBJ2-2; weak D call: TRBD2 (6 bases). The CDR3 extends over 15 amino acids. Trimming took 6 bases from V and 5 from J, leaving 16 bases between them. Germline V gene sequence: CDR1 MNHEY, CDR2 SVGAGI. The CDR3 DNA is TGTGCCAGCAGGGAGGGTCGGGCAGGGACCGGGGAGCTGTTTTTT. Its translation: CASREGRAGTGELFF.

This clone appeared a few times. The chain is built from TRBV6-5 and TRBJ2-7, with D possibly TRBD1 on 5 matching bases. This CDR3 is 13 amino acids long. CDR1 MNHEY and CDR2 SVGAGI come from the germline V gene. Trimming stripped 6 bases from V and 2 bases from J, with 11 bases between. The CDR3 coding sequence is TGTGCCAGCAGCATGACAGAGGCCTACGAGCAGTACTTC. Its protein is CASSMTEAYEQYF.

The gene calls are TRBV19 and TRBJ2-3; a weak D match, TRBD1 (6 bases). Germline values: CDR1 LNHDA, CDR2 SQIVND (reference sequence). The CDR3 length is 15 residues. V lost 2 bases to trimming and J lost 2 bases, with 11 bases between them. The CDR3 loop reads CASSITGPPTDTQYF. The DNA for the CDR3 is TGTGCCAGTAGTATAACAGGGCCCCCCACAGATACGCAGTATTTT.

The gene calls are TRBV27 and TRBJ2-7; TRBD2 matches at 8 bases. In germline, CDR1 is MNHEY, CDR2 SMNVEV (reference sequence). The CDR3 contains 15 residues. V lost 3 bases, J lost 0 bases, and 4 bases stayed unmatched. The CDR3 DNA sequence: TGTGCCAGCAGTTTGTCGCGGGGGGCCTCCTACGAGCAGTACTTC. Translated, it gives CASSLSRGASYEQYF.

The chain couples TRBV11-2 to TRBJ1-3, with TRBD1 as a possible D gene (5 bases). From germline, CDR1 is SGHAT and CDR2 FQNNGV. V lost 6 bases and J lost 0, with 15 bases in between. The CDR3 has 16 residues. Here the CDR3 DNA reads TGTGCCAGCAGGGGACTTACAGCAGACTCTGGAAACACCATATATTTT. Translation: CASRGLTADSGNTIYF.